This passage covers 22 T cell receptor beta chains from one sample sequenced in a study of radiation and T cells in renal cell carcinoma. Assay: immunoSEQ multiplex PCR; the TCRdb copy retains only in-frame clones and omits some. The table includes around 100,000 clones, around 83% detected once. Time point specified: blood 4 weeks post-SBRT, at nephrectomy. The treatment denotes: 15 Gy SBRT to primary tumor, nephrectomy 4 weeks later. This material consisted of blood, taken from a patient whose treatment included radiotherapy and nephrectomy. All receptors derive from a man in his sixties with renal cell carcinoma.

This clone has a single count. CDR3 amino acids: CASSWAGDEQFF. For the CDR3, the DNA is TGTGCCAGCAGTTGGGCCGGCGATGAGCAGTTCTTC. V gene TRBV27 combines with J gene TRBJ2-1; no reliable D call. Germline CDR1 MNHEY, CDR2 SMNVEV (reference sequence). The CDR3 runs 12 residues. Between the trimmed V and J ends, which lost 4 bases and 8 bases, there was a span of 9 bases.

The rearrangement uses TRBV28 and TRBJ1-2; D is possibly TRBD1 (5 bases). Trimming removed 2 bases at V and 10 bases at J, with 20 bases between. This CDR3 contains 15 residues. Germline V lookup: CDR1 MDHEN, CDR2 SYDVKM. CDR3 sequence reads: CASSLVRGFENDYTF. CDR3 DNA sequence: TGTGCCAGCAGTTTAGTTCGGGGGTTTGAGAATGACTACACCTTC.

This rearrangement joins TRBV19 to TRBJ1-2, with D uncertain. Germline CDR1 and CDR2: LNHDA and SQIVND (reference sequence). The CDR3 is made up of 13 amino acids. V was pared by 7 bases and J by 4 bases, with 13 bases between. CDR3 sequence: CASIREGSYGYTF. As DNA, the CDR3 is TGTGCCAGTATTAGAGAAGGATCCTATGGCTACACCTTC.

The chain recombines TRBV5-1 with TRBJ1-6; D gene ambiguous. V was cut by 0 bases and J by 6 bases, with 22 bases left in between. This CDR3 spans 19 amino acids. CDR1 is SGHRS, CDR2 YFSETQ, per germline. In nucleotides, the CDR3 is TGCGCCAGCAGCTTGGAGCCCGGAGCCCCCAGCCTCGTTAATTCACCCCTCCACTTT. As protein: CASSLEPGAPSLVNSPLHF.

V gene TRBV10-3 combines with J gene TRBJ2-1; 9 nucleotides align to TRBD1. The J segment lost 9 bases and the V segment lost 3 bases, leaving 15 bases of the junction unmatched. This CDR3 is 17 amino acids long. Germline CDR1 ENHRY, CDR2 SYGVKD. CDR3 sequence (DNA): TGTGCCATCAGTGACACCCCGGACAGGGGTTTTGGTGGTGAGCAGTTCTTC. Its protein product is CAISDTPDRGFGGEQFF.

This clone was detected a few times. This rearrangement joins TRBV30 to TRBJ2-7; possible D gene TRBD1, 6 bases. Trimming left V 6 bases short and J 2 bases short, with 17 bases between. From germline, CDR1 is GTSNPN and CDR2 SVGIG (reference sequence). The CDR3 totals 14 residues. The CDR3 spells CACSPDSQPYEQYF. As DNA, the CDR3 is TGTGCCTGCAGCCCGGACAGTCAGCCCTACGAGCAGTACTTC.

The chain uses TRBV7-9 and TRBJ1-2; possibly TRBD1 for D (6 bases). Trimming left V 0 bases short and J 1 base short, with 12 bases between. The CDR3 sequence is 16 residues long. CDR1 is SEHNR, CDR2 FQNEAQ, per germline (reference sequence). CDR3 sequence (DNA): TGTGCCAGCAGCTTAGCTCGGGACACCGTTAACTATGGCTACACCTTC. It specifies CASSLARDTVNYGYTF.

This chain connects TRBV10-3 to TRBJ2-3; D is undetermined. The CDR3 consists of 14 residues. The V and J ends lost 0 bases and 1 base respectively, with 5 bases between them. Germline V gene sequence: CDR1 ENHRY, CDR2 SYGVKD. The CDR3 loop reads CAISESEGTDTQYF. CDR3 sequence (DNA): TGTGCCATCAGTGAGTCAGAGGGCACAGATACGCAGTATTTT.

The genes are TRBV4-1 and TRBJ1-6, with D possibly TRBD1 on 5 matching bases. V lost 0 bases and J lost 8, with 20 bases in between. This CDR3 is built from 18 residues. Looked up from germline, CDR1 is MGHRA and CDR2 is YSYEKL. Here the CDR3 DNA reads TGCGCCAGCAGCCAAGACTTTAGTTATGGGGGGAAAGATTCACCCCTCCACTTT. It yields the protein CASSQDFSYGGKDSPLHF.

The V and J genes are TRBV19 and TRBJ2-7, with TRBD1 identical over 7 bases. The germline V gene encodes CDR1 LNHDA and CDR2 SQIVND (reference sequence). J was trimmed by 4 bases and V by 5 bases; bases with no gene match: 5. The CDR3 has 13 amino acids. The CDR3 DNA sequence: TGTGCCAGTAGTCGGCAGGGGGAATACGAGCAGTACTTC. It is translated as CASSRQGEYEQYF.

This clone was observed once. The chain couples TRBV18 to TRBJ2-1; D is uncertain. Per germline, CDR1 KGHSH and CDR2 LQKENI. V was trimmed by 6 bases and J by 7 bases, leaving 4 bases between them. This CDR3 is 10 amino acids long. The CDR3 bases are TGTGCCAGCTCGGAAAATGAGCAGTTCTTC. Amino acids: CASSENEQFF.

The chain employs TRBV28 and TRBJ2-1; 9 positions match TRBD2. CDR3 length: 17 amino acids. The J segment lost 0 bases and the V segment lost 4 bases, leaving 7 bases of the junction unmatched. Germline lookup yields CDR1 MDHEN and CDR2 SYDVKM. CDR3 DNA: TGTGCCAGCAGTTCACTCCTTAGCGGGAGCTCCTACAATGAGCAGTTCTTC. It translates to CASSSLLSGSSYNEQFF.

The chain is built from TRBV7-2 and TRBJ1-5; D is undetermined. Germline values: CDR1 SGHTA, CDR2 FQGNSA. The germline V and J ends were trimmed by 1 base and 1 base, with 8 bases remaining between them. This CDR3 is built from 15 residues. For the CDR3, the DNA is TGTGCCAGCAGCTTAGACGTTGGAAGCAATCAGCCCCAGCATTTT. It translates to CASSLDVGSNQPQHF.

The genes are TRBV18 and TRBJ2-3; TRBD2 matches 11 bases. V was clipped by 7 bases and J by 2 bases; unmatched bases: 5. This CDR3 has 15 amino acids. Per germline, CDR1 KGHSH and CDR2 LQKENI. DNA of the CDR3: TGTGCCAGCTTAACTAGCGGGAGTGTCACAGATACGCAGTATTTT. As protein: CASLTSGSVTDTQYF.

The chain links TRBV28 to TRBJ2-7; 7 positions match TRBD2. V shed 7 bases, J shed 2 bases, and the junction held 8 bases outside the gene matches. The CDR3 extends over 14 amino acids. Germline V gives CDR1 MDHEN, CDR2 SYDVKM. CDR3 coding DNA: TGTGCCAGCAAGCTTGCCAGCGGGGCCTACGAGCAGTACTTC. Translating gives CASKLASGAYEQYF.

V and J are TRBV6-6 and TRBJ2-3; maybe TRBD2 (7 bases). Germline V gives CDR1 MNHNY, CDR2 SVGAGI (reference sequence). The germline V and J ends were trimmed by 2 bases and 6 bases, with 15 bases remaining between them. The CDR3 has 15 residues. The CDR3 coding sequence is TGTGCCAGCAGTTACCAGGCGGGGGCGGCCGATACGCAGTATTTT. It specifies CASSYQAGAADTQYF.

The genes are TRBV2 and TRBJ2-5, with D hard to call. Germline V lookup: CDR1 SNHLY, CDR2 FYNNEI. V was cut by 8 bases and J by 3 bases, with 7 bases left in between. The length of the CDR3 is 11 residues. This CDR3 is CASSGEETQYF. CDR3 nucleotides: TGTGCCAGCTCCGGCGAAGAGACCCAGTACTTC.

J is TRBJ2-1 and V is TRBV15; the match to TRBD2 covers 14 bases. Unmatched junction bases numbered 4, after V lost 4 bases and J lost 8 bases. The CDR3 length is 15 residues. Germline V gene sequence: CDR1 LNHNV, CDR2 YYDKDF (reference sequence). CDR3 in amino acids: CATSMTSGRAYEQFF. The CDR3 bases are TGTGCCACCAGCATGACTAGCGGGAGGGCTTATGAGCAGTTCTTC. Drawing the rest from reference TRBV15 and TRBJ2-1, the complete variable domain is DAMVIQNPRYQVTQFGKPVTLSCSQTLNHNVMYWYQQKSSQAPKLLFHYYDKDFNNEADTPDNFQSRRPNTSFCFLDIRSPGLGDTAMYLCATSMTSGRAYEQFFGPGTRLTVL.

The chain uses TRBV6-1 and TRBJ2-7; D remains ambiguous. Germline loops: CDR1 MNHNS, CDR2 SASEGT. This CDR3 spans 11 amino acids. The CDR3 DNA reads TGTGCCAGCAGTGAAGCTCACCCCAAGGAGGTC. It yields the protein CASSEAHPKEV.

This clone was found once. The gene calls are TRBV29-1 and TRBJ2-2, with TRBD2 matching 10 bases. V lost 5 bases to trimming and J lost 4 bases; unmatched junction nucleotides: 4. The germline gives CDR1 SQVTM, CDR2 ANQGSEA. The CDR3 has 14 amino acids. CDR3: CSVNSGRPTGELFF. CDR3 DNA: TGCAGCGTTAATAGCGGGAGGCCCACCGGGGAGCTGTTTTTT.

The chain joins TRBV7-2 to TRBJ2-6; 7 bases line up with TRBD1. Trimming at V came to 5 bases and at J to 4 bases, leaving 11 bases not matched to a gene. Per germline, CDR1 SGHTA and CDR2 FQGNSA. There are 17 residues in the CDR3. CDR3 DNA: TGTGCCAGCAGCGGTCGGACAGGTTTGAGGGGGGCCAACGTCCTGACTTTC. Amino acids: CASSGRTGLRGANVLTF.

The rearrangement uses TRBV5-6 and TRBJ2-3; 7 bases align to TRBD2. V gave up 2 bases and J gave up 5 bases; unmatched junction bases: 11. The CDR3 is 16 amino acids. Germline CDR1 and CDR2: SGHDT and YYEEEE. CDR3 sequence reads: CASSLGGSRGLDTQYF. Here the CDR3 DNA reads TGTGCCAGCAGCTTAGGCGGGAGCCGGGGCCTAGATACGCAGTATTTT.